The rows below give T cell receptor beta chains drawn from one sample of a study of blood T cell repertoires in COVID-19. Only in-frame clones appear in the TCRdb table, and some are missing; sequencing was by immunoSEQ multiplex PCR. The table has about 100,000 clones, approximately 86% seen once. Sequencing was done on a sample of peripheral blood. The receptors derive from a man aged 80 or over with acute or convalescent COVID-19. CDR3s include the opening cysteine and the closing phenylalanine or tryptophan. A D gene is named only where the DNA matches it firmly. Size values are once, few and many counts, or a class for expanded clones, and some rows have none.

once,TRBV5-4,TRBJ2-6,TRBD1,TGTGCCAGCAGCCCAGGGACAGGTTACCGAGTTGGTGGGGCCAACGTCCTGACTTTC,CASSPGTGYRVGGANVLTF
NA,TRBV19,TRBJ1-5,NA,TGTGCCAGTAGTATTCCAGGGAGCAATCAGCCCCAGCATTTT,CASSIPGSNQPQHF
NA,TRBV7-9,TRBJ2-1,TRBD1,TGTGCCAGCAGCTCCATGGGACAGGCCGACAATGAGCAGTTCTTC,CASSSMGQADNEQFF
NA,TRBV6-6,TRBJ1-2,TRBD1,TGTGCCAGCAGTTCCAGGGACAGGAGGGATGGCTACACCTTC,CASSSRDRRDGYTF
NA,TRBV29-1,TRBJ2-2,TRBD2,TGCAGCGTTCTAGCGGCCGGGGAGCTGTTTTTT,CSVLAAGELFF
NA,TRBV2,TRBJ1-2,TRBD1,TGTGCCAGCAGTGGGACAGGGAACAACTATGGCTACACCTTC,CASSGTGNNYGYTF
NA,TRBV2,TRBJ1-5,NA,TGTGCCAGCAGTGGAGAGTGGAATCAGCCCCAGCATTTT,CASSGEWNQPQHF
NA,TRBV7-3,TRBJ2-3,TRBD2,TGTGCCAGCAGCGCAATGACTAGCGGGAGTGGTGATACGCAGTATTTT,CASSAMTSGSGDTQYF
NA,TRBV7-2,TRBJ1-6,TRBD1,TGTGCCAGCAGCTGGAAGGGACAGGGAGGTTCACCCCTCCACTTT,CASSWKGQGGSPLHF
NA,TRBV11-2,TRBJ1-1,NA,TGTGCCAGCAGCTTAGCCATGACTGTGAACACTGAAGCTTTCTTT,CASSLAMTVNTEAFF
NA,TRBV6-4,TRBJ1-2,NA,TGTGCCAGCAGTGTCGACAGGTCTAGCTATGGCTACACCTTC,CASSVDRSSYGYTF
NA,TRBV28,TRBJ2-3,TRBD2,TGTGCCAGCAGCCCGGGACTAGCGAGAGATACGCAGTATTTT,CASSPGLARDTQYF
NA,TRBV6-2/TRBV6-3,TRBJ1-1,TRBD1,TGTGCCAGCAGTTTTCGACAGGGGGAAGCTTTCTTT,CASSFRQGEAFF
few,TRBV7-8,TRBJ1-4,TRBD1,TGTGCCAGCAGCCTCCGGGACAGGGGAAAACTGTTTTTT,CASSLRDRGKLFF
NA,TRBV12-3/TRBV12-4,TRBJ2-4,NA,TGTGCCAGCAAACAGGGGGGGGACATTCAGTACTTC,CASKQGGDIQYF
NA,TRBV18,TRBJ2-7,NA,TGTGCCAGCTCACCACAGGGGGAGGGGAGCTACGAGCAGTACTTC,CASSPQGEGSYEQYF
NA,TRBV10-3,TRBJ2-7,NA,TGTGCCATCAGTTCTGACAGAAAGAACTACGAGCAGTACTTC,CAISSDRKNYEQYF
few,TRBV6-6,TRBJ1-3,NA,TGTGCCAGCAGTTACGAAGCCACCCGTCTTTTAAACACCATATATTTT,CASSYEATRLLNTIYF
once,TRBV28,TRBJ1-5,NA,TGTGCCAGCAGTTTACTAGCCGGGAATCAGCCCCAGCATTTT,CASSLLAGNQPQHF
NA,TRBV29-1,TRBJ1-3,NA,TGCAGCTCTTCGGAGGGAAACACCATATATTTT,CSSSEGNTIYF
NA,TRBV7-2,TRBJ2-3,NA,TGTGCCAGCAGCTCATCAGGCACAGATACGCAGTATTTT,CASSSSGTDTQYF
once,TRBV9,TRBJ2-7,TRBD1,TGTGCCAGCAGCCCGAGACAGGGGGTATTCTACGAGCAGTACTTC,CASSPRQGVFYEQYF
many,TRBV7-2,TRBJ2-1,NA,TGTGCCAGCAGCAGCGTGGGTGGAACCTACAATGAGCAGTTCTTC,CASSSVGGTYNEQFF
NA,TRBV6-6,TRBJ2-1,TRBD2,TGTGCCAGCACGGCTAGCGGGAGACTTGATGAGCAGTTCTTC,CASTASGRLDEQFF
few,TRBV4-1,TRBJ2-1,NA,TGCGCCAGCAGCCAGAGTAGCGGCCCCAACTCCTACAATGAGCAGTTCTTC,CASSQSSGPNSYNEQFF
NA,TRBV10-3,TRBJ1-2,TRBD1,TGTGCCATCAGTGAGTCCACAGGGGGCTATGGCTACACCTTC,CAISESTGGYGYTF
NA,TRBV9,TRBJ1-1,TRBD1,TGTGCCAGCAGTAATGGGATAGACAGGGACACTGAAGCTTTCTTT,CASSNGIDRDTEAFF
NA,TRBV6-5,TRBJ1-5,TRBD1,TGTGCCAGCAAAAACACAGGGGCCAATCAGCCCCAGCATTTT,CASKNTGANQPQHF
NA,TRBV5-1,TRBJ2-3,TRBD1,TGCGCCAGCAGCTCCGGACAGGGCCATACGCAGTATTTT,CASSSGQGHTQYF
once,TRBV2,TRBJ2-3,TRBD2,TGTGCCAATAGCGGGACCTCCCCCGATACGCAGTATTTT,CANSGTSPDTQYF
NA,TRBV29-1,TRBJ2-2,TRBD2,TGCAGCGTTGGGGCTAGCGGGACCAACACCGGGGAGCTGTTTTTT,CSVGASGTNTGELFF
NA,TRBV9,TRBJ2-1,NA,TGTGCCAGCAGCGTAGAACAGTACAATGAGCAGTTCTTC,CASSVEQYNEQFF
NA,TRBV12-3/TRBV12-4,TRBJ1-1,TRBD1,TGTGCCAGCAGTTCTCAGACAGGGCGGTTAGCTTTCTTT,CASSSQTGRLAFF
NA,TRBV5-1,TRBJ2-5,TRBD2,TGCGCCAGCAGCACGCGACTAGCGGGAGGGAGGCAAGAGACCCAGTACTTC,CASSTRLAGGRQETQYF
NA,TRBV9,TRBJ2-1,TRBD1,TGTGCCAGCAGCGTAGGGACAGGGAAGCCCCCGTATTACAATGAGCAGTTCTTC,CASSVGTGKPPYYNEQFF
NA,TRBV5-1,TRBJ1-2,TRBD1,TGCGCCAGCAGCCCGACAGGGGGCGCAGGCTATGGCTACACCTTC,CASSPTGGAGYGYTF
NA,TRBV3-1/TRBV3-2,TRBJ1-6,TRBD1,TGTGCCAGCAGCCTCTTCCGGGGGACAGAACCCCTCCACTTT,CASSLFRGTEPLHF